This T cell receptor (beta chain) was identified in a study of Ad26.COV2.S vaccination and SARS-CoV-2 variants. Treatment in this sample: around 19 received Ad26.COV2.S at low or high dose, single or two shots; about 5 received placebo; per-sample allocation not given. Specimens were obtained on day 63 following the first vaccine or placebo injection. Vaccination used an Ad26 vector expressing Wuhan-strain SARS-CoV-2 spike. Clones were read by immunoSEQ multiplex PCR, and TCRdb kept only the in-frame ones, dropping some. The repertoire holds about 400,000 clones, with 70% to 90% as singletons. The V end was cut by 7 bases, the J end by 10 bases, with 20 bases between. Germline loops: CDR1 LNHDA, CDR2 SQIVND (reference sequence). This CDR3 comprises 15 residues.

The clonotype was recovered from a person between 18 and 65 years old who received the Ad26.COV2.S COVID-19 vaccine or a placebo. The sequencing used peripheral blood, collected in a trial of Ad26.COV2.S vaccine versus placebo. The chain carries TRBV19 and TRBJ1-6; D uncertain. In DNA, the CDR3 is TGTGCCAGTACCCTGCCGGGGAGCCGCGACTCACCCCTCCACTTT. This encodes CASTLPGSRDSPLHF.